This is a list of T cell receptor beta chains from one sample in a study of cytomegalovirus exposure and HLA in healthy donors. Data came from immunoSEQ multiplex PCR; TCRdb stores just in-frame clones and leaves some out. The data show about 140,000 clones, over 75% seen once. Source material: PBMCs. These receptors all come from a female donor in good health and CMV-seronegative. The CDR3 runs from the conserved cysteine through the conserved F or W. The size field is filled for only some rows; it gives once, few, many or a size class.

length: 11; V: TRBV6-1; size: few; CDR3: CASSEAGTSYF
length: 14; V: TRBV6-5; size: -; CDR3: CASSYSDNSYEQYF
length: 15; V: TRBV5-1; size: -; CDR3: CASSLGDRSTDTQYF
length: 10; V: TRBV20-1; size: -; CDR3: CSAQNYGYTF
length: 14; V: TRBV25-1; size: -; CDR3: CAGNRRTRNEKLFF
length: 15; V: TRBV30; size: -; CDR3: CAWSVKGSSYNEQFF
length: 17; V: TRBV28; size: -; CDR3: CASSLWLGAPPKETQYF
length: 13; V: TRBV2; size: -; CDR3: CASSYKTGTEAFF
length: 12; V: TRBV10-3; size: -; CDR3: CAASGAGETQYF
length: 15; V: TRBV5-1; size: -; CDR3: CASSSTGGQDTEAFF
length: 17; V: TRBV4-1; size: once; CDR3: CASSPGRDLGGGSIQYF
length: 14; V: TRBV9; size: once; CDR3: CASSVGGGSEKLFF
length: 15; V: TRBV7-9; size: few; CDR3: CASSFTGGGNQPQHF
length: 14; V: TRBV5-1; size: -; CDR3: CASSLDYNDQPQHF
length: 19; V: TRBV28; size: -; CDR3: CASRGLAGVDVLKTDTQYF
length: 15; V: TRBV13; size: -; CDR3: CASSLGTGAQETQYF
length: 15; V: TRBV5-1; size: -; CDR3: CASSGGGQGYTEAFF
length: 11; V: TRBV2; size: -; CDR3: CAQQVSYEQYF
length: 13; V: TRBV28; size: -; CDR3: CASGGQSKGGYTF
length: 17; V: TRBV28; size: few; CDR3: CASSLDPGTVSSYEQYF
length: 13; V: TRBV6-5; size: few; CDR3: CASSYVDTGELFF
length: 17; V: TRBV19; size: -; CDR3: CASSILPGALNTGELFF
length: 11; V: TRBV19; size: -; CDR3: CATTHSGTQYF
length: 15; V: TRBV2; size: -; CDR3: CASSTDRVSNQPQHF
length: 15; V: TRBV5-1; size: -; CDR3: CASSLALVNTGELFF
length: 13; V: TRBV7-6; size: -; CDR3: CASSPGGLGVQYF
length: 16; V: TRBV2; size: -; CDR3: CASSDPWTGATDTQYF
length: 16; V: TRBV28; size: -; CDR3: CASSSPVPAGVYEQYF
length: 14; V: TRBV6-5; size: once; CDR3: CASSYSPGNTPQHF
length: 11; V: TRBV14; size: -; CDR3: CASSQDYAQYF
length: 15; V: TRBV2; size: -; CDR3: CASSEPRGRSYEQYF